What follows are 19 T cell receptor beta chains derived from one specimen sequenced in a study of CD8 T cells in Susac syndrome. An input of roughly 0.5 to 1 ug of RNA was subjected to reverse transcription using random hexamers. Each CDR3 protein gets one entry after TCRdb re-called the immunoSEQ multiplex PCR reads with MiXCR. Of 150,000 to 200,000 distinct CDR3 sequences in the sample, 90% to 95% were seen once. The material sequenced was CD4+ T cells from PBMCs. The receptors were gathered from a human donor with Susac syndrome.

The chain combines TRBV12-3 or TRBV12-4 with TRBJ1-3; no clear D. V shed 6 bases and J shed 0 bases, with 3 bases lying between them. This CDR3 comprises 12 residues. CDR3 sequence (DNA): TGTGCCAGCAGCATCTCTGGAAACACCATATATTTT. It encodes CASSISGNTIYF.

The rearrangement uses TRBV3-1 and TRBJ2-7, with D perhaps TRBD1 or TRBD2 (5 bases each). The germline CDR1 and CDR2 sequences are LGHDT and YNNKEL (reference sequence). V gave up 10 bases and J gave up 5 bases, with 18 bases separating them. This CDR3 is built from 13 residues. Here the CDR3 DNA reads TGTGCCACCAACTCCAGGGAGCACAACGAGCAGTACTTC. Translation: CATNSREHNEQYF.

The CDR3 protein is CASSLSTGILNTEAFF. As DNA, the CDR3 is TGTGCCAGCAGTTTATCTACAGGAATACTGAACACTGAAGCTTTCTTT. This chain uses TRBV27 with TRBJ1-1; D might be TRBD1 (5 bases). The V gene's germline CDR1 is MNHEY and CDR2 SMNVEV (reference sequence). The CDR3 runs to 16 residues. V lost 0 bases to trimming and J lost 0 bases, with 11 bases between them.

The DNA for the CDR3 is TGCGCCAGCAGCTTATCAAGCGGGACCTACAATGAGCAGTTCTTC. Amino acid sequence: CASSLSSGTYNEQFF. The chain couples TRBV5-1 to TRBJ2-1, with TRBD2 identical over 7 bases. V gave up 2 bases and J gave up 2 bases; unmatched junction bases: 4. The CDR3 sequence is 15 residues long. Germline V CDR1 and CDR2: SGHRS, YFSETQ. Full variable domain (outside the CDR3, taken from reference TRBV5-1 and TRBJ2-1): KAGVTQTPRYLIKTRGQQVTLSCSPISGHRSVSWYQQTPGQGLQFLFEYFSETQRNKGNFPGRFSGRQFSNSRSEMNVSTLELGDSALYLCASSLSSGTYNEQFFGPGTRLTVL.

The V call is TRBV11-2, the J call TRBJ2-1, with TRBD2 as a possible D gene (5 bases). Trimming removed 3 bases at V and 0 bases at J, with 9 bases between. The V gene's germline CDR1 is SGHAT and CDR2 FQNNGV. CDR3 length: 15 residues. CDR3 sequence reads: CASSFTRRSYNEQFF. The CDR3 coding sequence is TGTGCCAGCAGCTTTACTAGACGCTCCTACAATGAGCAGTTCTTC.

V is TRBV2 and J is TRBJ2-1, with 8 bases aligning to TRBD2. V lost 8 bases, J lost 6 bases, and 9 bases stayed unmatched. The CDR3 has 14 residues. Germline V gene data show CDR1 as SNHLY and CDR2 as FYNNEI. The CDR3 loop is CASHIGGGGNEQFF. The DNA for the CDR3 is TGTGCCAGCCATATCGGGGGGGGAGGCAATGAGCAGTTCTTC.

This clonotype was seen a single time. The rearrangement links TRBV7-9 to TRBJ1-6; D is undetermined. V was cut by 1 base and J by 13 bases, with 14 bases left in between. The germline V gene has CDR1 SEHNR and CDR2 FQNEAQ (reference sequence). CDR3 length: 14 amino acids. CDR3 region: CASSLDDWDLPLHF. The CDR3 DNA reads as TGTGCCAGCAGCTTAGACGACTGGGATTTGCCCCTCCACTTT.

The genes are TRBV5-1 and TRBJ1-1, with TRBD1 matching over 7 bases. Trimming cost V 4 bases and J 2 bases; bases outside gene matches: 14. Germline loops: CDR1 SGHRS, CDR2 YFSETQ. This CDR3 has 17 residues. The CDR3 is CASSLAPGTADNTEAFF. CDR3 nucleotide sequence: TGCGCCAGCAGCCTCGCGCCAGGGACAGCAGACAACACTGAAGCTTTCTTT.

This clonotype was detected once. This sequence joins TRBV5-1 and TRBJ2-1, with D hard to call. Germline CDR1 is SGHRS and CDR2 is YFSETQ. The V end lost 0 bases, the J end lost 9 bases, and 16 bases lay between the germline ends. The CDR3 totals 15 residues. CDR3: CASSLVSGYSGEQFF. DNA of the CDR3: TGCGCCAGCAGCTTGGTATCCGGCTATTCGGGTGAGCAGTTCTTC.

This clonotype was detected only a few times. The rearrangement uses TRBV19 and TRBJ1-1, with unresolved D. The length of the CDR3 is 12 residues. Germline CDR1 LNHDA, CDR2 SQIVND (reference sequence). Trimming cost V 5 bases and J 1 base, with 5 bases left between them. CDR3 region: CASSFQNTEAFF. CDR3 in DNA: TGTGCCAGTAGTTTTCAGAACACTGAAGCTTTCTTT.

The chain employs TRBV7-2 and TRBJ1-1, with 9 bases aligning to TRBD1. The ends lost 4 bases at V and 4 bases at J; junction bases unmatched: 7. The CDR3 is 15 residues long. Per germline, CDR1 SGHTA and CDR2 FQGNSA. CDR3 sequence reads: CASSSRGTGFTEAFF. In DNA form, the CDR3 reads TGTGCCAGCAGCTCGCGCGGGACAGGGTTCACTGAAGCTTTCTTT.

The count of this clonotype is one. The chain employs TRBV2 and TRBJ2-1; the D gene is possibly TRBD1 (6 bases). The CDR3 totals 12 residues. Germline values: CDR1 SNHLY, CDR2 FYNNEI. V lost 5 bases and J 9 bases, leaving 11 bases between the germline ends. The CDR3 DNA sequence: TGTGCCAGCAGTACTACAGGGAGTGAGCAGTTCTTC. This gives the protein CASSTTGSEQFF.

J is TRBJ1-5 and V is TRBV7-2, with D unresolved. Per the germline V gene, CDR1 is SGHTA and CDR2 is FQGNSA. This CDR3 comprises 17 residues. V was clipped by 2 bases and J by 0 bases, with 14 bases between them. The CDR3 nucleotides read TGTGCCAGCAGCTTACGAGGGTACATAAGTAGCAATCAGCCCCAGCATTTT. Translation: CASSLRGYISSNQPQHF.

This sequence joins TRBV18 and TRBJ2-7; 8 nucleotides align to TRBD1. Germline-derived CDR1 and CDR2 are KGHSH and LQKENI. The V gene end was trimmed by 3 bases and the J gene end by 2 bases; junction bases not matched to a gene: 6. This CDR3 is 15 amino acids long. CDR3 nucleotides: TGTGCCAGCTCACCTGGGACAGGAGGGACCTACGAGCAGTACTTC. Translating gives CASSPGTGGTYEQYF.

The CDR3 spells CATGPGGGDTQYF. The CDR3 DNA reads TGTGCCACGGGGCCAGGAGGGGGGGATACGCAGTATTTT. V and J are TRBV6-4 and TRBJ2-3, with D tentatively TRBD1 or TRBD2 (6 bases each). CDR3 length: 13 amino acids. The V gene lost 10 bases and the J gene lost 6 bases, with 17 bases spanning the gap. Germline V lookup: CDR1 MRHNA, CDR2 SNTAGT.

This chain links TRBV4-1 with TRBJ1-4, with a tentative D call TRBD1 (5 bases). V was clipped by 1 base and J by 8 bases, with 23 bases between them. CDR3 length: 18 amino acids. Germline-derived CDR1 and CDR2 are MGHRA and YSYEKL. DNA of the CDR3: TGCGCCAGCAGCCAAGTAAATCTCGGGATGGTCCGGGGCGAAAAACTGTTTTTT. This gives the protein CASSQVNLGMVRGEKLFF.

The chain uses TRBV19 and TRBJ2-5, with D tentatively TRBD1 or TRBD2 (6 bases each). The V end lost 4 bases, the J end lost 3 bases, and 12 bases lay between the germline ends. CDR3 length: 14 residues. Germline values: CDR1 LNHDA, CDR2 SQIVND (reference sequence). The DNA of the CDR3 is TGTGCCAGTAGTAGCTCAGGGGAGGAAGAGACCCAGTACTTC. Translated, it gives CASSSSGEEETQYF. Full variable domain (remainder filled in from reference TRBV19 and TRBJ2-5): DGGITQSPKYLFRKEGQNVTLSCEQNLNHDAMYWYRQDPGQGLRLIYYSQIVNDFQKGDIAEGYSVSREKKESFPLTVTSAQKNPTAFYLCASSSSGEEETQYFGPGTRLLVL.

The V call is TRBV10-1, the J call TRBJ2-2; D ambiguous. The CDR3 runs 13 residues. Germline CDR1 WNHNN, CDR2 SYGVQD (reference sequence). Trimming removed 2 bases at V and 7 bases at J, with 8 bases between. The CDR3 reads CASSETRYGELFF. DNA for the CDR3: TGCGCCAGCAGTGAGACCCGATACGGGGAGCTGTTTTTT.

The V call is TRBV12-3 or TRBV12-4, the J call TRBJ1-3, with 9 bases that match TRBD1. V shed 2 bases, J shed 1 base, and the junction held 3 bases outside the gene matches. The CDR3 runs 16 residues. The DNA of the CDR3 is TGTGCCAGCAGTTTATGGACAGGGGAGTCTGGAAACACCATATATTTT. This translates into CASSLWTGESGNTIYF.